Listed below are T cell receptor beta chains from one sample, sequenced in a study of blood T cell repertoires in COVID-19. Generated by immunoSEQ multiplex PCR, the TCRdb table keeps only in-frame clones and is missing some. The sample records tens of thousands of clones, approximately 88% being singletons. Input material: peripheral blood. The receptors were sampled from a middle-aged man with active COVID-19. Each CDR3 is given with its conserved first and last residue. A D gene is named only where the DNA matches it firmly.

length	V	J	D	DNA	CDR3
15	TRBV5-6	TRBJ2-1	NA	TGTGCCAGCAGCTTTAGCGGAGACTCCTACAATGAGCAGTTCTTC	CASSFSGDSYNEQFF
14	TRBV9	TRBJ2-2	NA	TGTGCCAGCAGCGCCCGGTCGAACACCGGGGAGCTGTTTTTT	CASSARSNTGELFF
11	TRBV20-1	TRBJ2-1	NA	TGCAGTGCTAGTTCTTACAATGAGCAGTTCTTC	CSASSYNEQFF
20	TRBV10-3	TRBJ2-3	TRBD2	TGTGCCATCAGGCCGGGACTAGCTGGATCAAGGCCAACTCTGGGAGATACGCAGTATTTT	CAIRPGLAGSRPTLGDTQYF
14	TRBV5-4	TRBJ1-1	TRBD1	TGTGCCAGCAGGATAGACAGGGGCAACACTGAAGCTTTCTTT	CASRIDRGNTEAFF
13	TRBV7-3	TRBJ2-5	NA	TGTGCCAGCAGCTTAACGTATCAAGAGACCCAGTACTTC	CASSLTYQETQYF
14	TRBV5-6	TRBJ1-1	NA	TGTGCCAGCAGCTTGTATCGCAGGGCCACTGAAGCTTTCTTT	CASSLYRRATEAFF
14	TRBV7-9	TRBJ1-4	TRBD1	TGTGCCAGCAGCCCGGGACAGTACATTGAAAAACTGTTTTTT	CASSPGQYIEKLFF
14	TRBV9	TRBJ2-5	TRBD2	TGTGCCAGCAGCGTGCTAGCGGGAGCAGAGACCCAGTACTTC	CASSVLAGAETQYF
12	TRBV7-9	TRBJ2-2	NA	TGTGCCAGCAGCCAGGGTACCGGGGAGCTGTTTTTT	CASSQGTGELFF
12	TRBV27	TRBJ2-5	NA	TGTGCCAGCAGTTTCGGAGGAGAGACCCAGTACTTC	CASSFGGETQYF
14	TRBV9	TRBJ1-2	NA	TGTGCCAGCAGGATGGACAGAGCTAACTATGGCTACACCTTC	CASRMDRANYGYTF
16	TRBV15	TRBJ2-2	TRBD1	TGTGCCACCAGCAGAGGCGGGACAGGGGCTACCGGGGAGCTGTTTTTT	CATSRGGTGATGELFF
15	TRBV6-2/TRBV6-3	TRBJ1-2	NA	TGTGCCAGCAGTTCGACAGACAGTTCCCCTCCCGGCTACACCTTC	CASSSTDSSPPGYTF
14	TRBV7-2	TRBJ1-2	NA	TGTGCCAGCAGCTTAGAGCGGGATAACTATGGCTACACCTTC	CASSLERDNYGYTF
11	TRBV27	TRBJ2-1	NA	TGTGCCAGCAGCCAATCTACCGAGCAGTTCTTC	CASSQSTEQFF
16	TRBV11-2	TRBJ2-7	TRBD1	TGTGCCAGCAGCCGACCTGGGTCAGGGGGTGCCCACGAGCAGTACTTC	CASSRPGSGGAHEQYF
15	TRBV28	TRBJ2-4	TRBD1	TGTGCCAGCAGTCAAAAGCCGACAGGGGAAAACATTCAGTACTTC	CASSQKPTGENIQYF
12	TRBV7-9	TRBJ2-1	NA	TGTGCCAGCAGCCTCGTAGAGTATGAGCAGTTCTTC	CASSLVEYEQFF
12	TRBV28	TRBJ2-5	TRBD2	TGTGCCAGCCGAACCTTGGGGGGGGCCCAGTACTTC	CASRTLGGAQYF
14	TRBV4-3	TRBJ2-2	NA	TGCGCCAGCAGCCAAGCAAGTCGGTCCGGGGAGCTGTTTTTT	CASSQASRSGELFF
14	TRBV6-6	TRBJ1-3	NA	TGTGCCAGCAGTAGCACAGGTTCTGGAAACACCATATATTTT	CASSSTGSGNTIYF